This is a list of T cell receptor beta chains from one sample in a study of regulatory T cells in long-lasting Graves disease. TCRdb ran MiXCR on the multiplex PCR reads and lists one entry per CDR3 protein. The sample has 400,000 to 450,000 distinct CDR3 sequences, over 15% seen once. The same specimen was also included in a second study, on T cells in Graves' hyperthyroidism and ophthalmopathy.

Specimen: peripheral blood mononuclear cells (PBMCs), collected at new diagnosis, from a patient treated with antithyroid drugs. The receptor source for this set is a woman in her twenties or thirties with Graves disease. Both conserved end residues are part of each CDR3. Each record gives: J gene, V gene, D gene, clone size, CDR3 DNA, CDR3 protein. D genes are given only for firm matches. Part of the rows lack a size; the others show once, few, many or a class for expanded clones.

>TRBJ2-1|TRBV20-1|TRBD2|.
TGCAGTGCTCGGAACATGTGGGAGGGCCTATACAATGAGCAGTTCTTC
CSARNMWEGLYNEQFF
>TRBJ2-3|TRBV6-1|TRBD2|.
TGTGCCAGCAGACCCGGGACTAGCTCCACAGATACGCAGTATTTT
CASRPGTSSTDTQYF
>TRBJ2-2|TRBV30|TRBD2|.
TGTGCCTGGAGGGTAGGCGGGAGTACCGGGGAGCTGTTTTTT
CAWRVGGSTGELFF
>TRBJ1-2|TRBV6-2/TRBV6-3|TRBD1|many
TGTGCCAGCAGGAGGAGACAGGGACGCGGCTATGGCTACACCTTC
CASRRRQGRGYGYTF
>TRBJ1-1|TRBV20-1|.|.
TGCAGTGCTAGAGGGGGACTTGAGGTCGGCACTGAAGCTTTCTTT
CSARGGLEVGTEAFF
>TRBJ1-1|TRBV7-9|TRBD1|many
TGTGCCAGCACCCAACCCGACAGGGAACGCAGAGCTTTCTTT
CASTQPDRERRAFF
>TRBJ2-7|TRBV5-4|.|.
TGTGCCAGCAGCTTGCGCGCCTCTCAAGAGCAGTACTTC
CASSLRASQEQYF
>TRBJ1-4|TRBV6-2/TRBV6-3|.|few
TGTGCCAGCAGTTATTTGGACAGCGCAACTAATGAAAAACTGTTTTTT
CASSYLDSATNEKLFF
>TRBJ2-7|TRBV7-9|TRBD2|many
TGTGCCAGCAGTCAACCGACTAGCGGGAGATTGGCGACCTACGAGCAGTACTTC
CASSQPTSGRLATYEQYF
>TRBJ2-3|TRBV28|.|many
TGTGCCAGCAGTTCCACCCTGGGGAGCACAGATACGCAGTATTTT
CASSSTLGSTDTQYF
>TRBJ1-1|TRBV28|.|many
TGTGCCAGCAGTACCCGGTGGGGGGATGAAACTGAAGCTTTCTTT
CASSTRWGDETEAFF
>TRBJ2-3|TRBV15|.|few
TGTGCCACCAGCAGAATGGACTATCTCACAGATACGCAGTATTTT
CATSRMDYLTDTQYF
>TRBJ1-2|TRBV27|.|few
TGTGCCAGCAGTTTTCGGGGGGAAGGGTATGGCTACACCTTC
CASSFRGEGYGYTF
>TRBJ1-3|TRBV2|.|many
TGTGCCAGCAGTGTCAATACGGCTGGAAACACCATATATTTT
CASSVNTAGNTIYF
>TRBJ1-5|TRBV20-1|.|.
TGCAGTGCTAGGGCAGCGGCTAATCAGCCCCAGCATTTT
CSARAAANQPQHF
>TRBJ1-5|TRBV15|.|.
TGTGCCACCAGCAGAGTTGGGACATGGGGCAATCAGCCCCAGCATTTT
CATSRVGTWGNQPQHF
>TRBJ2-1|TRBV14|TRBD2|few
TGTGCCAGCAGCCAAGATTCAGCTTCGGGACTAGACAATGAGCAGTTCTTC
CASSQDSASGLDNEQFF
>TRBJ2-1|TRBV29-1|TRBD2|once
TGCAGCGTTGAAGACGGTGCGGGGAGGGCGGTCCACAATGAGCAGTTCTTC
CSVEDGAGRAVHNEQFF
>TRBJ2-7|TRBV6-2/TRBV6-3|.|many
TGTGCCAGCAGTTACGGACAGCCACACCGGGAGCAGTACTTC
CASSYGQPHREQYF
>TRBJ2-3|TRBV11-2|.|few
TGTGCCAGCAGCTTAGTCTTCGGGTTTTCAGATACGCAGTATTTT
CASSLVFGFSDTQYF
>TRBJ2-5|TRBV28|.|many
TGTGCCAGCAGTCCTCCTAACGTCGAGACCCAGTACTTC
CASSPPNVETQYF
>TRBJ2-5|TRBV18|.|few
TGTGCCAGCTCACCACCGCTTGACGCTGGGGAGACCCAGTACTTC
CASSPPLDAGETQYF
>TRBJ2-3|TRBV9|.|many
TGTGCCAGCAGCGTAGCTTTTGGAGATACGCAGTATTTT
CASSVAFGDTQYF
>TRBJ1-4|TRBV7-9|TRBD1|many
TGTGCCAGCAGCCCCTGGGGAAGACAGGGCCCAAATGAAAAACTGTTTTTT
CASSPWGRQGPNEKLFF
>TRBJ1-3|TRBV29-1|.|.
TGCAGCGGTCATTACTCTGGAAACACCATATATTTT
CSGHYSGNTIYF
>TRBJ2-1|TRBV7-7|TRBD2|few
TGTGCTAGCAGCTCCAGGGCCTTTGCGGGAGGAGCCCCATCCAATGAGCAGTTCTTC
CASSSRAFAGGAPSNEQFF
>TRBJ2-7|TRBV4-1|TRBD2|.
TGCGCCAGCAGCCAGTTAGCGGGAGTTTCCACCTACGAGCAGTACTTC
CASSQLAGVSTYEQYF
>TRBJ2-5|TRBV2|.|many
TGTGCCAGCAAGGACGGGATTGACGGGACCCAGTACTTC
CASKDGIDGTQYF
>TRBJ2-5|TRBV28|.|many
TGTGCCAGCAGCCCCCGGGTCCAGACCCAGTACTTC
CASSPRVQTQYF
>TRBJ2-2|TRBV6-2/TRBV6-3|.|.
TGTGCCAGCAGTTCTGAGAGGGCAGCGAACACCGGGGAGCTGTTTTTT
CASSSERAANTGELFF
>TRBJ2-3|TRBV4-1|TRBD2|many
TGCGCCAGCAGCCAAGGGGAGCTAGCGGCAGATACGCAGTATTTT
CASSQGELAADTQYF
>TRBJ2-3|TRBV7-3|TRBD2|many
TGTGCCAGCAGCTTAACCGGGACTAGCGGACACACAGATACGCAGTATTTT
CASSLTGTSGHTDTQYF
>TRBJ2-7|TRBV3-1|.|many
TGTGCCAGCAGCCAAGTTGCGGGACCCTTCTATGAGCAGTACTTC
CASSQVAGPFYEQYF
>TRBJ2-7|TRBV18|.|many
TGTGCCAGCTCACCACCTTCCACCGACTCCTACGAGCAGTACTTC
CASSPPSTDSYEQYF
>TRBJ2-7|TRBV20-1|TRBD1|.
TGCAGTGCTAGCGGCCAATCCGGGACAGGGGTCTACGAGCAGTACTTC
CSASGQSGTGVYEQYF
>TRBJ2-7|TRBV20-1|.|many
TGCAGTGCTATTAAGGTGCCCCTCTACGAGCAGTACTTC
CSAIKVPLYEQYF
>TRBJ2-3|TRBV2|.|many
TGTGCCAGCAGTGTTGGTAGCACAGATACGCAGTATTTT
CASSVGSTDTQYF
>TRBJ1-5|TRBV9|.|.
TGTGCCAGCAGCCGCGTAGGGGACGGGGAGCCCCAGCATTTT
CASSRVGDGEPQHF